Listed below are T cell receptor beta chains from one sample, sequenced in a study of T-cell reconstitution after alpha-beta-depleted transplantation in children. TCRdb used MiXCR to reprocess the PCR reads, holding one entry per CDR3 protein. The table lists about 98,000 distinct CDR3 sequences, more than 20% of them singletons. The sample in question was PBMCs, obtained before TCRalphabeta/CD19-depleted stem cell transplant. Receptors originate from a boy aged 2 to 9 with acute lymphoblastic leukemia, due to receive a stem cell transplant. The CDR3 runs from the conserved cysteine through the conserved F or W. The D gene is left open where the match is weak. Size is stated for part of the rows, as once, few or many counts, or as a class when the clone is expanded.

>TRBV9|TRBJ1-1|-|-
CASSPRQIEMNTEAFF
TGTGCCAGCAGCCCCCGACAGATAGAGATGAACACTGAAGCTTTCTTT
>TRBV5-1|TRBJ2-5|-|-
CASSSGGSFQETQYF
TGCGCCAGCAGCTCCGGAGGCTCCTTCCAAGAGACCCAGTACTTC
>TRBV7-6|TRBJ2-5|-|TRBD2
CASSGLAEYQETQYF
TGTGCCAGCAGCGGACTAGCGGAGTACCAAGAGACCCAGTACTTC
>TRBV12-3/TRBV12-4|TRBJ1-5|-|-
CASRQTGTSGQPQHF
TGTGCCAGCAGACAGACAGGAACCTCGGGTCAGCCCCAGCATTTT
>TRBV7-8|TRBJ2-2|-|-
CASSKSTRFTGELFF
TGTGCCAGCAGCAAAAGCACCCGGTTCACCGGGGAGCTGTTTTTT
>TRBV6-5|TRBJ2-1|-|-
CASSYKTFRVNNNEQFF
TGTGCCAGCAGTTACAAAACTTTCCGGGTCAACAACAATGAGCAGTTCTTC
>TRBV11-2|TRBJ2-1|many|-
CASHGISNEQFF
TGTGCCAGCCACGGCATCAGTAATGAGCAGTTCTTC
>TRBV6-6|TRBJ2-2|-|-
CASSFGFPGELFF
TGTGCCAGCAGTTTCGGCTTCCCCGGGGAGCTGTTTTTT
>TRBV30|TRBJ2-7|-|-
CAWSVPPVFEQYF
TGTGCCTGGAGTGTCCCCCCGGTATTTGAGCAGTACTTC
>TRBV9|TRBJ2-5|-|TRBD1
CASSVEGQGAETQYF
TGTGCCAGCAGCGTAGAGGGACAGGGGGCAGAGACCCAGTACTTC
>TRBV5-1|TRBJ1-1|-|-
CASSLRTYGTEAFF
TGCGCCAGCAGCTTGAGGACATATGGCACTGAAGCTTTCTTT
>TRBV7-2|TRBJ2-7|-|-
CASSLNGVGSYEQYF
TGTGCCAGCAGCTTAAATGGGGTAGGGTCCTACGAGCAGTACTTC
>TRBV20-1|TRBJ2-7|-|-
CSARGVYGGTYEQYF
TGCAGTGCTAGAGGGGTATACGGAGGCACCTACGAGCAGTACTTC
>TRBV12-3/TRBV12-4|TRBJ2-6|-|-
CASSFGVGASSGANVLTF
TGTGCCAGCAGTTTTGGTGTGGGTGCGAGCTCTGGGGCCAACGTCCTGACTTTC
>TRBV25-1|TRBJ1-1|few|TRBD1
CASTDDGTGEYPEAFF
TGTGCCAGCACCGACGACGGGACAGGGGAATATCCTGAAGCTTTCTTT
>TRBV5-1|TRBJ2-1|-|TRBD2
CASSLGVGPTSGGYNEQFF
TGCGCCAGCAGCTTGGGGGTGGGACCGACTAGCGGAGGATACAATGAGCAGTTCTTC
>TRBV27|TRBJ1-2|few|-
CASGSDSHPYGYTF
TGTGCCAGTGGTTCGGATTCCCACCCATATGGCTACACCTTC
>TRBV20-1|TRBJ2-1|-|TRBD2
CSASRLAEGYEQFF
TGCAGTGCTAGTCGGCTAGCGGAGGGCTATGAGCAGTTCTTC
>TRBV6-4|TRBJ2-1|once|-
CASSDGGPYNEQFF
TGTGCCAGCAGTGACGGGGGTCCCTACAATGAGCAGTTCTTC
>TRBV27|TRBJ1-2|-|TRBD1
CATLSTGGGAYGYTF
TGTGCCACCTTGTCCACCGGAGGGGGCGCCTATGGCTACACCTTC
>TRBV5-8|TRBJ2-2|-|-
CASSRGISSYTGELFF
TGTGCCAGCAGCCGGGGGATTTCCTCCTACACCGGGGAGCTGTTTTTT
>TRBV11-2|TRBJ2-2|-|-
CASSLSGPGELFF
TGTGCCAGCAGCTTATCGGGCCCCGGGGAGCTGTTTTTT
>TRBV7-2|TRBJ2-5|few|TRBD2
CASRRTEAGTSAYF
TGTGCCAGCAGGCGCACCGAGGCCGGGACTAGCGCGTACTTC
>TRBV6-6|TRBJ1-1|few|TRBD1
CASISRGKGAFF
TGTGCCAGCATATCCAGGGGGAAGGGTGCTTTCTTT
>TRBV20-1|TRBJ2-7|-|-
CSARKTSNEQYF
TGCAGTGCTAGAAAAACTAGCAACGAGCAGTACTTC
>TRBV2|TRBJ2-2|-|TRBD1
CASRYRTGGDTGELFF
TGTGCCAGCAGATACCGGACAGGGGGGGACACCGGGGAGCTGTTTTTT
>TRBV9|TRBJ2-7|-|TRBD2
CASSVAPSGGSTVSYEQYF
TGTGCCAGCAGCGTAGCGCCTAGCGGAGGGTCAACCGTTTCCTACGAGCAGTACTTC
>TRBV20-1|TRBJ2-1|-|-
CSASQGGSNEQFF
TGCAGTGCTAGTCAGGGTGGGTCCAATGAGCAGTTCTTC
>TRBV5-1|TRBJ2-3|many|TRBD2
CASSPETLAGDTQYF
TGCGCCAGCAGCCCGGAAACCTTAGCGGGAGATACGCAGTATTTT
>TRBV7-2|TRBJ2-1|few|TRBD2
CASSRRLAGGADEQFF
TGTGCCAGCAGCCGAAGACTAGCGGGAGGGGCGGATGAGCAGTTCTTC
>TRBV14|TRBJ2-7|-|TRBD2
CASSSGLAAYEQYF
TGTGCCAGCAGCTCGGGACTAGCGGCCTACGAGCAGTACTTC
>TRBV7-9|TRBJ2-1|few|TRBD2
CASSRGLAGDEQFF
TGTGCCAGCAGCCGGGGACTAGCGGGAGATGAGCAGTTCTTC
>TRBV20-1|TRBJ2-7|-|-
CCASRIAEGSLPSEQYF
TGCTGTGCTAGTAGGATAGCGGAGGGCTCGCTCCCCTCGGAGCAGTACTTC
>TRBV3-1|TRBJ1-2|medium-sized|-
CASSQSTGRRVDTF
TGTGCCAGCAGCCAAAGCACAGGAAGAAGGGTCGACACCTTC
>TRBV25-1|TRBJ2-1|few|TRBD2
CASSEPGGVMIF
TGTGCCAGCAGTGAACCGGGAGGGGTTATGATCTTC
>TRBV4-1|TRBJ2-1|-|-
CASSQEVMGPEQFF
TGCGCCAGCAGCCAGGAGGTAATGGGCCCTGAGCAGTTCTTC
>TRBV12-3/TRBV12-4|TRBJ1-2|many|-
CASSLLGNGGYTF
TGTGCCAGCAGTTTATTGGGTAATGGCGGCTACACCTTC
>TRBV9|TRBJ2-5|-|TRBD2
CASSAGLAEGQETQYF
TGTGCCAGCAGCGCCGGACTAGCGGAGGGCCAAGAGACCCAGTACTTC
>TRBV10-2|TRBJ1-4|many|-
CASSGGHRTNEKLFF
TGCGCCAGCAGTGGGGGACACCGGACTAATGAAAAACTGTTTTTT
>TRBV7-2|TRBJ2-2|few|-
CASSLRSLTGELFF
TGTGCCAGCAGCTTACGGAGCCTCACCGGGGAGCTGTTTTTT
>TRBV6-1|TRBJ1-2|few|TRBD1
CASTRTGPGYGYTF
TGTGCCAGCACCAGGACAGGGCCTGGCTATGGCTACACCTTC
>TRBV28|TRBJ2-1|few|TRBD2
CASSFPRTSGNEQFF
TGTGCCAGCAGTTTCCCAAGGACTAGCGGCAATGAGCAGTTCTTC
>TRBV5-5|TRBJ1-6|many|-
CASSLRNSPLHF
TGTGCCAGCAGCTTGCGTAATTCACCCCTCCACTTT
>TRBV4-3|TRBJ1-5|-|-
CASSQGPNQPQHF
TGCGCCAGCAGCCAAGGCCCGAATCAGCCCCAGCATTTT